This T cell receptor (beta chain) stems from a study of blood T cell repertoires in COVID-19. Looking at the study overall: In each case, the material was cDNA or gDNA derived from T cells, B-cell-depleted T cells, or PBMCs.

Per the study methods: Reference gene primer amplification yielded estimated nucleated cell counts. Here immunoSEQ multiplex PCR was the method, and the copy in TCRdb shows in-frame clones only, minus some. V, J and clone size were drawn from that table, and D and trimming were deduced from the DNA. The sample includes 68,000 or so clones, nearly 90% of them seen just once. The V segment lost 2 bases and the J segment 8 bases; nucleotides outside the gene matches: 8. Germline CDR1 reads ENHRY; CDR2 reads SYGVKD. The CDR3 has 16 residues. The sequenced sample consisted of peripheral blood. The TCR originated in a woman in her fifties or sixties with COVID-19, enrolled during active disease. The V call is TRBV10-3, the J call TRBJ1-6; TRBD1 matches at 8 bases. The CDR3 nucleotides read TGTGCCATCAGTGAGCCCGGACAGGGCAGACATTCACCCCTCCACTTT. Its translation: CAISEPGQGRHSPLHF.